One and the same sample provided the 9 T cell receptor beta chains below, sequenced in a study of blood T cell repertoires in COVID-19. Sequenced by immunoSEQ multiplex PCR; TCRdb stores in-frame clones only, minus some. The sample includes about 250,000 clones, 86% of them seen just once. Sequenced sample: peripheral blood. Receptors originate from a woman aged 55-75 years who had recovered from COVID-19.

This chain connects TRBV3-1 (or the pseudogene TRBV3-2) to TRBJ2-2; D not resolved. Germline CDR1 and CDR2: LGHDT and YNNKEL (reference sequence). The V gene lost 2 bases and the J gene lost 4 bases, with 8 bases spanning the gap. The CDR3 loop spans 14 amino acids. The CDR3 sequence is CASSQFTVTGELFF. DNA for the CDR3: TGTGCCAGCAGCCAATTTACAGTCACCGGGGAGCTGTTTTTT.

The rearrangement links TRBV9 to TRBJ1-6; tentative D call: TRBD1 (6 bases). The germline V and J ends were trimmed by 0 bases and 10 bases, with 8 bases remaining between them. The CDR3 is 13 residues long. Per germline, CDR1 SGDLS and CDR2 YYNGEE. CDR3 protein: CASSVEGGSPLHF. CDR3 in DNA: TGTGCCAGCAGCGTAGAGGGGGGGTCACCCCTCCACTTT.

V and J are TRBV5-1 and TRBJ2-7; unclear D gene. V lost 0 bases, J lost 0 bases, and 10 bases lay in between. CDR3 length: 15 amino acids. CDR1 is SGHRS, CDR2 YFSETQ, per germline. The CDR3: CASSLGTYLSYEQYF. CDR3 nucleotides: TGCGCCAGCAGCTTGGGCACTTACCTCTCCTACGAGCAGTACTTC.

This chain joins TRBV2 and TRBJ2-3; 7 positions agree with TRBD2. This CDR3 region has 19 residues. Germline CDR1 SNHLY, CDR2 FYNNEI. The J segment lost 0 bases and the V segment lost 6 bases, leaving 18 bases of the junction unmatched. CDR3 amino acids: CASSSTPPGGTTSTDTQYF. CDR3 DNA: TGTGCCAGCAGCTCCACCCCTCCCGGGGGGACTACTAGCACAGATACGCAGTATTTT.

This chain joins TRBV15 and TRBJ1-4; D not resolved. The V gene lost 0 bases and the J gene lost 10 bases, with 15 bases spanning the gap. The germline gives CDR1 LNHNV, CDR2 YYDKDF (reference sequence). The CDR3 has 15 residues. The CDR3 spells CATSRDGQSLLKLFF. For the CDR3, the DNA is TGTGCCACCAGCAGAGATGGCCAATCCCTCCTAAAACTGTTTTTT.

This chain uses TRBV28 with TRBJ1-1; 7 nucleotides agree with TRBD1. Germline V gene data show CDR1 as MDHEN and CDR2 as SYDVKM. The CDR3 contains 14 residues. J gave up 1 base and V 3 bases, and 2 bases lay outside the gene matches. The CDR3 here is CASSFRGWNTEAFF. In DNA, the CDR3 is TGTGCCAGCAGTTTCAGGGGGTGGAACACTGAAGCTTTCTTT.

The chain carries TRBV27 and TRBJ1-5, with D unclear. CDR1 is MNHEY and CDR2 is SMNVEV in the germline V gene (reference sequence). The CDR3 totals 14 residues. Trimming pared 2 bases from V and 6 bases from J, leaving 11 bases between. The CDR3 nucleotides are TGTGCCAGCAGTTTACTAGGCGGGCTTCAGCCCCAGCATTTT. It encodes CASSLLGGLQPQHF.

This sequence joins TRBV6-2 or TRBV6-3 and TRBJ1-1, with 8 bases aligning to TRBD1. Germline V gives CDR1 MNHEY, CDR2 SVGEGT. The CDR3 length is 18 residues. J gave up 1 base and V 5 bases, and 15 bases lay outside the gene matches. CDR3 bases: TGTGCCAGCAGTCCCTCACGGACAGGGATCCCCACGAACACTGAAGCTTTCTTT. It is translated as CASSPSRTGIPTNTEAFF.

The V call is TRBV6-5, the J call TRBJ1-1; 10 nucleotides match TRBD1. J was trimmed by 0 bases and V by 6 bases; bases with no gene match: 4. Per germline, CDR1 MNHEY and CDR2 SVGAGI. The CDR3 runs 15 residues. CDR3 sequence: CASRRTGGVNTEAFF. Written as DNA, the CDR3 is TGTGCCAGCAGGCGGACAGGGGGGGTGAACACTGAAGCTTTCTTT.